This record concerns one T cell receptor (beta chain) sequence. Antigen unknown. The sample originates from a study of T cells in tuberculosis. Study-level background: IGRA-negative adolescents, IGRA-positive adolescents with latent tuberculosis and adults with active tuberculosis formed this South African cohort. Study-level findings and limits: Classification accuracy was 87% (AUROC roughly 0.88) with the GMM-specific repertoire. GMM-specific TCRs were nearer to active tuberculosis alpha repertoires, suggesting expansion.

V was clipped by 6 bases and J by 0 bases; unmatched bases: 7. The CDR3 runs to 15 residues. Germline CDR1 and CDR2: MNHEY and SVGAGI. TCRdb's copy holds only in-frame clones and misses some; the assay was immunoSEQ multiplex PCR. This sample has 45,000 or so clones; roughly 96% occur once, and the top ten carry about 3.7%. Latent tuberculosis screening used tuberculin skin test and IGRA at entry. J is TRBJ1-2 and V is TRBV6-5; 7 positions agree with TRBD1. The clonotype originates from a donor aged 10 to 29 with latent tuberculosis or without tuberculosis infection. The sample was PBMCs. Written as DNA, the CDR3 is TGTGCCAGCAGCCCTGACAGGGTCACTAACTATGGCTACACCTTC. Translated: CASSPDRVTNYGYTF.